One T cell receptor (beta chain) is described in this entry. The sample belongs to a study of radiotherapy plus CTLA-4 blockade in lung cancer. Sequencing was performed with immunoSEQ multiplex PCR; in TCRdb, only in-frame clones are kept and a portion is missing. The sample records approximately 53,000 clones, around 84% being singletons. The length of the CDR3 is 14 residues. Trimming took 3 bases from V and 0 from J, leaving 9 bases between them. Germline CDR1 is SGDLS and CDR2 is YYNGEE. The TCR comes from a human donor with non-small cell lung cancer whose response to radiotherapy plus ipilimumab could not be evaluated. This sample comprised peripheral blood, obtained from a patient treated with radiotherapy plus ipilimumab. This chain joins TRBV9 and TRBJ1-1, with D possibly matching TRBD1 (5 bases). CDR3 protein: CASSETGMNTEAFF. The CDR3 DNA reads TGTGCCAGCAGCGAAACAGGTATGAACACTGAAGCTTTCTTT. Full variable domain (outside the CDR3, taken from reference TRBV9 and TRBJ1-1): DSGVTQTPKHLITATGQRVTLRCSPRSGDLSVYWYQQSLDQGLQFLIQYYNGEERAKGNILERFSAQQFPDLHSELNLSSLELGDSALYFCASSETGMNTEAFFGQGTRLTVV.